Included here is one TCR beta chain sequence, with context. What it binds is not known. V lost 6 bases and J lost 0, with 15 bases in between. The germline V gene encodes CDR1 MNHEY and CDR2 SMNVEV (reference sequence). There are 17 residues in the CDR3. This sample's treatment: 10-day PBMC culture with coronavirus spike peptide pools or control peptides (ViraFEST assay). From the approximately eleven-day cultures, CD4+ T cells were isolated by negative selection. This entry is derived from a study of vaccination and CD4 T cells after COVID-19. As for the study in general: The cells in question were stimulated using overlapping spike peptides derived from SARS-CoV-2, HCoV-NL63, HCoV-OC43 and HCoV-229E. Study findings and constraints: Spike mono-reactive clones accounted for 304 of the 307 vaccine-specific clones found in convalescent patients.

Cultured CD4+ T-cell DNA underwent Oncomine TCR Beta short-read sequencing. After culture, CD4+ T cells served as the source for genomic DNA extraction. TCRdb re-analysed the PCR reads in MiXCR, keeping a single row per CDR3 protein. The sample holds under 20,000 distinct CDR3 sequences, roughly 71% seen once. This sequence joins TRBV27 and TRBJ2-6, with TRBD2 as a possible D gene (6 bases). This TCR was recovered from a human donor who had recovered from COVID-19. Sequenced material: CD4+ T cells from blood, cultured in vitro. The CDR3 DNA follows: TGTGCCAGCAGCTACCGGGACTTCCACTCTGGGGCCAACGTCCTGACTTTC. The encoded protein is CASSYRDFHSGANVLTF.